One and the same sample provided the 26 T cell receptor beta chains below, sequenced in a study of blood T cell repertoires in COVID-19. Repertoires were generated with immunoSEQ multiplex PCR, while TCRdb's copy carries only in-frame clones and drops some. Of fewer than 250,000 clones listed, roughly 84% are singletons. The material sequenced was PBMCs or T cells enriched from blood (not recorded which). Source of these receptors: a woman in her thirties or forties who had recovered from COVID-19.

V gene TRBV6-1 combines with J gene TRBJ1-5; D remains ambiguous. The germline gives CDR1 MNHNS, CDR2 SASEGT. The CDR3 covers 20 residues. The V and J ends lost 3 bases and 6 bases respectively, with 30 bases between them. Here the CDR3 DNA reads TGTGCCAGCAGTGAGGGCAGGCCGCAGGTCTGGGCGTTATCTTTTCAGCCCCAGCATTTT. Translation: CASSEGRPQVWALSFQPQHF.

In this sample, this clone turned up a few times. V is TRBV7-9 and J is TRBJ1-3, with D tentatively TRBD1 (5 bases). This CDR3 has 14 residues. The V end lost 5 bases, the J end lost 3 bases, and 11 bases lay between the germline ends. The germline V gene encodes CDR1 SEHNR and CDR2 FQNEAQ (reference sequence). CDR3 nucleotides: TGTGCCAGCAGCCGGGGGGATATTGGAAACACCATATATTTT. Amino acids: CASSRGDIGNTIYF. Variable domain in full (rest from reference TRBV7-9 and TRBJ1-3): DTGVSQNPRHKITKRGQNVTFRCDPISEHNRLYWYRQTLGQGPEFLTYFQNEAQLEKSRLLSDRFSAERPKGSFSTLEIQRTEQGDSAMYLCASSRGDIGNTIYFGEGSWLTVV.

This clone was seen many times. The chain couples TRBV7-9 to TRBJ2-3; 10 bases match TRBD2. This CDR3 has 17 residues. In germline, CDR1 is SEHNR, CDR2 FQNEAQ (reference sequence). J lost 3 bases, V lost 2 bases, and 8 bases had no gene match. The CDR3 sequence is CASSLIRAGGLTDTQYF. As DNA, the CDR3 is TGTGCCAGCAGCTTAATCAGAGCGGGAGGGTTAACAGATACGCAGTATTTT.

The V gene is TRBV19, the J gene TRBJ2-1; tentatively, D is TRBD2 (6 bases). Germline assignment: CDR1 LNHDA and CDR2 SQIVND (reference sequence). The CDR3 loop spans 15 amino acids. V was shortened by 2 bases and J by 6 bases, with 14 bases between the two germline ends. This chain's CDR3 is CASSISGTLSNEQFF. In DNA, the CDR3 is TGTGCCAGTAGTATATCCGGGACTCTATCCAATGAGCAGTTCTTC.

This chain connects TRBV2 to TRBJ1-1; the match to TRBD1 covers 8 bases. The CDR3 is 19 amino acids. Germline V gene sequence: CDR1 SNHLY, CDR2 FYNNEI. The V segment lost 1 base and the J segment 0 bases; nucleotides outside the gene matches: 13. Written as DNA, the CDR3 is TGTGCCAGCAGTGAAGAAGACTTGCGGACAGGGCGGTTGAACACTGAAGCTTTCTTT. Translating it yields CASSEEDLRTGRLNTEAFF.

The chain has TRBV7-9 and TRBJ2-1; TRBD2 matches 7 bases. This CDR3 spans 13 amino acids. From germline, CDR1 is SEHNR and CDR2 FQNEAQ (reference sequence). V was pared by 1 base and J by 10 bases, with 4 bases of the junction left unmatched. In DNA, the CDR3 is TGTGCCAGCAGCTTAGGACTAGCCTCCGAGCAGTTCTTC. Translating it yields CASSLGLASEQFF.

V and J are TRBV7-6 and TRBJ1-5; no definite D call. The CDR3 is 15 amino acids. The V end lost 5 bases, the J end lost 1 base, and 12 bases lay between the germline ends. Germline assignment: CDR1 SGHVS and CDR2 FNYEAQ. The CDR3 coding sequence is TGTGCCAGCAGCCGATCAGGAGGAAGCAATCAGCCCCAGCATTTT. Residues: CASSRSGGSNQPQHF.

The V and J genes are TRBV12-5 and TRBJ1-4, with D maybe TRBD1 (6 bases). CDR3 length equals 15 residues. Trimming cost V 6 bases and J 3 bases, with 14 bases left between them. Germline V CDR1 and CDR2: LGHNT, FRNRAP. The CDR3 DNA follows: TGTGCTAGTGGCCCAGGGGTGGGGGCTAATGAAAAACTGTTTTTT. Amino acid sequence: CASGPGVGANEKLFF. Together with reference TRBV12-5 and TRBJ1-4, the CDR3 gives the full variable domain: DARVTQTPRHKVTEMGQEVTMRCQPILGHNTVFWYRQTMMQGLELLAYFRNRAPLDDSGMPKDRFSAEMPDATLATLKIQPSEPRDSAVYFCASGPGVGANEKLFFGSGTQLSVL.

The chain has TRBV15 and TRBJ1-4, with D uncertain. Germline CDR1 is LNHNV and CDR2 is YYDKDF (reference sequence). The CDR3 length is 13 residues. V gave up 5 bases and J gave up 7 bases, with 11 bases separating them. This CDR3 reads CATSLGLGEKLFF. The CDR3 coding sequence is TGTGCCACCAGCCTAGGACTGGGTGAAAAACTGTTTTTT. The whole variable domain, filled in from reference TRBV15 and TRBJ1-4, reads DAMVIQNPRYQVTQFGKPVTLSCSQTLNHNVMYWYQQKSSQAPKLLFHYYDKDFNNEADTPDNFQSRRPNTSFCFLDIRSPGLGDTAMYLCATSLGLGEKLFFGSGTQLSVL.

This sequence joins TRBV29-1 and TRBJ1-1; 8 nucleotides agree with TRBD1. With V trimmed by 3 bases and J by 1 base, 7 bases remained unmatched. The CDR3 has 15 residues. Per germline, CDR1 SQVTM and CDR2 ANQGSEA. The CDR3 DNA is TGCAGCGTTGACACAGGGGGTGGGGAGAACACTGAAGCTTTCTTT. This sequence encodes CSVDTGGGENTEAFF.

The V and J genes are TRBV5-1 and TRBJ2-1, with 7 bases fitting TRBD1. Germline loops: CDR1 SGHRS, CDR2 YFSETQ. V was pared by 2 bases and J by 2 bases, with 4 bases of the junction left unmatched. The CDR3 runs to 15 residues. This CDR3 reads CASSLTGEPYNEQFF. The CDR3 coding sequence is TGCGCCAGCAGCTTAACAGGGGAGCCCTACAATGAGCAGTTCTTC. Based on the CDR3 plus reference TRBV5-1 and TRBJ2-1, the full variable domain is KAGVTQTPRYLIKTRGQQVTLSCSPISGHRSVSWYQQTPGQGLQFLFEYFSETQRNKGNFPGRFSGRQFSNSRSEMNVSTLELGDSALYLCASSLTGEPYNEQFFGPGTRLTVL.

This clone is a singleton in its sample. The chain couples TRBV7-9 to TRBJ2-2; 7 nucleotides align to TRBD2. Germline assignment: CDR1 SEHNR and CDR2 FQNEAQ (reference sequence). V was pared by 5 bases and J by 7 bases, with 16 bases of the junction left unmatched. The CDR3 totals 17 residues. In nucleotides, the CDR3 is TGTGCCAGCAGCCCTCCTGACTGGCGGGAGCAGGGCGGGGAGCTGTTTTTT. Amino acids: CASSPPDWREQGGELFF.

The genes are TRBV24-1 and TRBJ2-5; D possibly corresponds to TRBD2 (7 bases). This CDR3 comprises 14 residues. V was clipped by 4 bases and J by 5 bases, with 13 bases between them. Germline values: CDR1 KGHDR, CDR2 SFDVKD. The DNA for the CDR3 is TGTGCCACCAGTGAGTCAGGGGAGGGGGAGACCCAGTACTTC. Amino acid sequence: CATSESGEGETQYF.

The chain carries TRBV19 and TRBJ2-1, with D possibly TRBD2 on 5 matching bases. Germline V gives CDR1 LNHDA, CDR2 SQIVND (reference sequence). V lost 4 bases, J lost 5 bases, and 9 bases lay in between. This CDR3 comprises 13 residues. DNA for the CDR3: TGTGCCAGTAGTAGGAAGGGAGACAATGAGCAGTTCTTC. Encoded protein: CASSRKGDNEQFF.

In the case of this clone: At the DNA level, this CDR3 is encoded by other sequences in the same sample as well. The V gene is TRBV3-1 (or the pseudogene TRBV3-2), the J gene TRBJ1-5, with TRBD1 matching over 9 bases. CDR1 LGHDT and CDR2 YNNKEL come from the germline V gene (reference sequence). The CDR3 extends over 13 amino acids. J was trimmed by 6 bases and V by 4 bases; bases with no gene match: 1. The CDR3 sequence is CASSLTGGQPQHF. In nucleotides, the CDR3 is TGTGCCAGCAGCCTGACAGGGGGTCAGCCCCAGCATTTT.

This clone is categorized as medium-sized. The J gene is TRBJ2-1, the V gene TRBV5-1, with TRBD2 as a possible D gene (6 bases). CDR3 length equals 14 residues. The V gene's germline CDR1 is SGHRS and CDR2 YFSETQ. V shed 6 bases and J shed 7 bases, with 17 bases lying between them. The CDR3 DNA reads TGCGCCAGCAACCCAGAACGGAGGGCTAATGAGCAGTTCTTC. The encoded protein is CASNPERRANEQFF.

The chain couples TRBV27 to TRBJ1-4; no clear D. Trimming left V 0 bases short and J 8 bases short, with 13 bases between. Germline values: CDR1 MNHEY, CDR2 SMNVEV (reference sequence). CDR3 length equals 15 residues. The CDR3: CASSLSAREEEKLFF. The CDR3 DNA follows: TGTGCCAGCAGTTTATCGGCCCGGGAAGAGGAAAAACTGTTTTTT.

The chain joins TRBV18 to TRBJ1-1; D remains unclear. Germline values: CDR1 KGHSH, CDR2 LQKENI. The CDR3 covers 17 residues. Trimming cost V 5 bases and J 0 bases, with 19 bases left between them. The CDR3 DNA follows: TGTGCCAGCTCAGAACAGAAAAACCTCCGAATGAACACTGAAGCTTTCTTT. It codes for CASSEQKNLRMNTEAFF.

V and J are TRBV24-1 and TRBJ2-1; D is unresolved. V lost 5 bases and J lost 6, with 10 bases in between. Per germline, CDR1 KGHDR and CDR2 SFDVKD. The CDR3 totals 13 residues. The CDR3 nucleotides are TGTGCCACCAGTGGCTCGCGGATCAATGAGCAGTTCTTC. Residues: CATSGSRINEQFF.

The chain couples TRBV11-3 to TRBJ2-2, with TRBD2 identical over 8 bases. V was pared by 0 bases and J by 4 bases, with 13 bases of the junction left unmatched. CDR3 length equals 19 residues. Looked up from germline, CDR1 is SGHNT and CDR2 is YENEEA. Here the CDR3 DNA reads TGTGCCAGCAGCTTAGAGTTAAGGTTCGGGGCGGGAGGCACCGGGGAGCTGTTTTTT. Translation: CASSLELRFGAGGTGELFF.

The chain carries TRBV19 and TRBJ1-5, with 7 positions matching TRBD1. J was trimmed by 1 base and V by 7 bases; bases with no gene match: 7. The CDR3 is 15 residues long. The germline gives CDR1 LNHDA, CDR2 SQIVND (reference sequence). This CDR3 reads CASTPGQESNQPQHF. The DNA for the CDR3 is TGTGCCAGTACCCCCGGACAGGAAAGCAATCAGCCCCAGCATTTT.

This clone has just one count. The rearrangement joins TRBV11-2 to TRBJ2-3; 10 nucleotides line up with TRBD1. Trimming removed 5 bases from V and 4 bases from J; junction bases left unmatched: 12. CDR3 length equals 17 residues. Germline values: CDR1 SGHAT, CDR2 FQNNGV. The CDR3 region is CASSAQADRGFPDTQYF. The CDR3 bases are TGTGCCAGCAGCGCCCAGGCGGACAGGGGGTTTCCAGATACGCAGTATTTT.

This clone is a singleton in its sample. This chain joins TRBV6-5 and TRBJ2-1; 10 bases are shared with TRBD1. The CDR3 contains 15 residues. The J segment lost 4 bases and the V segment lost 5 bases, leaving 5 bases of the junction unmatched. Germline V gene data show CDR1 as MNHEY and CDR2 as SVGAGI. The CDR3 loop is CASSKPGQGYNEQFF. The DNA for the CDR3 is TGTGCCAGCAGTAAACCGGGACAGGGGTACAATGAGCAGTTCTTC.

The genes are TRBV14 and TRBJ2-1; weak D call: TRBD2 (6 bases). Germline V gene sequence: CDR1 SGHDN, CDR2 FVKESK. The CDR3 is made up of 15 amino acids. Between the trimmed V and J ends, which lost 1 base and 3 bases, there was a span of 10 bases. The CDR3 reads CASSQAGTVYNEQFF. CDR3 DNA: TGTGCCAGCAGCCAAGCCGGGACTGTCTACAATGAGCAGTTCTTC.

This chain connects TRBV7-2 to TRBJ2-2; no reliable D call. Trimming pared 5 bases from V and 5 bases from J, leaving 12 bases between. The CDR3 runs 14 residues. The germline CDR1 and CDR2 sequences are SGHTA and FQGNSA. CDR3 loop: CASSPDSSTGELFF. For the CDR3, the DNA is TGTGCCAGCAGCCCCGACTCGTCGACCGGGGAGCTGTTTTTT.

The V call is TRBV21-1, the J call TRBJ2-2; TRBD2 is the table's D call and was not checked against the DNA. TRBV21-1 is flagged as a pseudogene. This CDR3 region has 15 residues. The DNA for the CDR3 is TGTGCCAGCAGCAAAGCGCGGAGGGACCCCGGGGAGCTGTTTTTT. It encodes CASSKARRDPGELFF.